A selection of T cell receptor beta chains follows, all from one sample in a study of CD8 T cells in ankylosing spondylitis. Using its own MiXCR run on the 5' RACE reads, TCRdb lists one record per CDR3 protein. In the table there are around 770,000 distinct CDR3 sequences, roughly 10% of which are singletons. Sequencing was performed on blood, either unsorted or a sorted T cell fraction (not recorded which). These TCRs come from a male donor with ankylosing spondylitis. CDR3s include the opening cysteine and the closing phenylalanine or tryptophan. A D gene is named only where the DNA matches it firmly. For some rows the clone size is stated as once, few or many, or as a class when expanded; others skip it.

>TRBV20-1|TRBJ2-1|.|.
CSARISYLAEQFF
TGCAGTGCTAGGATCTCCTACCTAGCGGAGCAGTTCTTC
>TRBV4-3|TRBJ1-2|.|.
CASSQELRRYGYTF
TGCGCCAGCAGCCAAGAGCTTAGGCGGTATGGCTACACCTTC
>TRBV11-3|TRBJ2-3|.|TRBD2
CASSLGLAAFTDTQYF
TGTGCCAGCAGCTTAGGGCTAGCGGCCTTCACAGATACGCAGTATTTT
>TRBV3-1|TRBJ2-1|.|.
CASSQDRQNEQFF
TGTGCCAGCAGCCAAGATCGACAGAATGAGCAGTTCTTC
>TRBV4-3|TRBJ1-4|few|.
CASSQVSGTAGEKLFF
TGCGCCAGCAGCCAAGTATCTGGGACGGCGGGGGAAAAACTGTTTTTT
>TRBV20-1|TRBJ2-5|few|.
CSASDPRGAVLRETQYF
TGCAGTGCTAGCGACCCCCGAGGAGCGGTCCTTCGGGAGACCCAGTACTTC
>TRBV28|TRBJ1-5|many|.
CASSWGQYSNQPQHF
TGTGCCAGCTCCTGGGGGCAGTATAGCAATCAGCCCCAGCATTTT
>TRBV28|TRBJ2-5|few|TRBD1
CASSFHRGYQETQYF
TGTGCCAGCAGTTTCCACAGGGGTTACCAAGAGACCCAGTACTTC
>TRBV5-6|TRBJ2-3|few|TRBD2
CASFEAGDTDTQYF
TGTGCCAGCTTCGAGGCGGGAGACACAGATACGCAGTATTTT
>TRBV9|TRBJ1-1|few|TRBD1
CASSVLQGATEAFF
TGTGCCAGCAGCGTATTACAGGGGGCCACTGAAGCTTTCTTT
>TRBV5-5|TRBJ2-3|few|TRBD1
CASSPVPGQSLGTDTQYF
TGTGCCAGCAGCCCCGTCCCGGGACAGTCTCTTGGCACAGATACGCAGTATTTT
>TRBV7-2|TRBJ2-2|many|.
CASSGTASTGELFF
TGTGCCAGCAGCGGGACCGCGAGCACCGGGGAGCTGTTTTTT
>TRBV12-3/TRBV12-4|TRBJ2-1|many|TRBD2
CASNYKRGGFYNEQFF
TGTGCCAGCAACTATAAGCGGGGGGGATTCTACAATGAGCAGTTCTTC
>TRBV12-3/TRBV12-4|TRBJ2-1|many|.
CASSPPPLGQFF
TGTGCCAGCAGTCCCCCCCCACTGGGGCAGTTCTTC
>TRBV5-1|TRBJ2-1|many|TRBD2
CASSSRTSYNEQFF
TGCGCCAGCAGCTCCAGGACTAGTTACAATGAGCAGTTCTTC
>TRBV4-3|TRBJ2-7|.|.
CASSQDVAFSYEQYF
TGCGCCAGCAGCCAAGATGTCGCCTTCTCCTACGAGCAGTACTTC
>TRBV28|TRBJ1-1|few|TRBD1
CASSPRTGDPNTEAFF
TGTGCCAGCAGTCCCAGGACAGGGGACCCGAACACTGAAGCTTTCTTT
>TRBV7-2|TRBJ1-2|.|.
CASSVQGLGYGYTF
TGTGCCAGCAGCGTACAGGGTCTCGGCTATGGCTACACCTTC
>TRBV20-1|TRBJ2-1|many|.
CSARVTLAYNEQFF
TGCAGTGCTAGAGTGACCCTAGCCTACAATGAGCAGTTCTTC
>TRBV4-3|TRBJ2-1|.|TRBD2
CASSRQREVYNEQFF
TGCGCCAGCAGCCGACAGCGGGAAGTCTACAATGAGCAGTTCTTC
>TRBV20-1|TRBJ2-7|few|.
CSARPIQGDYEQYF
TGCAGTGCTAGACCAATACAGGGAGACTACGAGCAGTACTTC
>TRBV7-9|TRBJ1-2|.|.
CASSLVDIGGYTF
TGTGCCAGCAGCTTAGTGGATATCGGGGGCTACACCTTC
>TRBV5-1|TRBJ2-7|few|TRBD2
CASSAGLVFISDEQYF
TGCGCCAGCAGCGCCGGACTAGTTTTTATTTCCGACGAGCAGTACTTC
>TRBV28|TRBJ2-7|few|TRBD1
CASSLPPGQGSYEQYF
TGTGCCAGCAGTTTGCCCCCGGGACAGGGGTCGTACGAGCAGTACTTC
>TRBV5-8|TRBJ2-6|.|.
CASSRDRISSGANVLTF
TGTGCCAGCAGCCGGGACCGAATAAGCTCTGGGGCCAACGTCCTGACTTTC
>TRBV7-2|TRBJ2-7|few|.
CASSPHGGDEQYF
TGTGCCAGCAGCCCCCACGGAGGGGACGAGCAGTACTTC
>TRBV20-1|TRBJ2-5|few|TRBD2
CSARGPASGGANRYETQYF
TGCAGTGCTAGAGGTCCGGCAAGCGGGGGGGCCAATAGGTACGAGACCCAGTACTTC
>TRBV5-6|TRBJ2-3|few|TRBD2
CASSSTPGLAGGTDTQYF
TGTGCCAGCAGCTCCACCCCGGGACTAGCGGGGGGAACAGATACGCAGTATTTT
>TRBV6-1|TRBJ2-2|.|TRBD1
CASSGLQGAGGELFF
TGTGCCAGCAGTGGCTTACAGGGGGCCGGCGGGGAGCTGTTTTTT
>TRBV12-3/TRBV12-4|TRBJ2-2|few|TRBD1
CASTLGQANTGELFF
TGTGCCAGCACTTTGGGACAGGCTAACACCGGGGAGCTGTTTTTT
>TRBV24-1|TRBJ2-1|.|.
CATSDSPGVGGLYNEQFF
TGTGCCACCAGTGACTCCCCGGGGGTCGGGGGCCTCTACAATGAGCAGTTCTTC
>TRBV6-5|TRBJ2-7|.|TRBD2
CASSYSGGTAEQYF
TGTGCCAGCAGTTACTCGGGGGGGACGGCCGAGCAGTACTTC
>TRBV7-9|TRBJ1-1|few|TRBD1
CASSRDSPKAFF
TGTGCCAGCAGCCGGGACAGTCCCAAAGCTTTCTTT
>TRBV20-1|TRBJ2-3|.|TRBD1
CSARAGTGFTDTQYF
TGCAGTGCTAGAGCCGGGACAGGGTTCACAGATACGCAGTATTTT
>TRBV20-1|TRBJ1-2|few|.
CSARGGKLGYGYTF
TGCAGTGCTAGGGGGGGTAAATTGGGCTATGGCTACACCTTC
>TRBV4-3|TRBJ1-6|few|.
CASSPGRLRDPLHF
TGCGCCAGCAGCCCAGGGCGGCTCCGAGATCCCCTCCACTTT